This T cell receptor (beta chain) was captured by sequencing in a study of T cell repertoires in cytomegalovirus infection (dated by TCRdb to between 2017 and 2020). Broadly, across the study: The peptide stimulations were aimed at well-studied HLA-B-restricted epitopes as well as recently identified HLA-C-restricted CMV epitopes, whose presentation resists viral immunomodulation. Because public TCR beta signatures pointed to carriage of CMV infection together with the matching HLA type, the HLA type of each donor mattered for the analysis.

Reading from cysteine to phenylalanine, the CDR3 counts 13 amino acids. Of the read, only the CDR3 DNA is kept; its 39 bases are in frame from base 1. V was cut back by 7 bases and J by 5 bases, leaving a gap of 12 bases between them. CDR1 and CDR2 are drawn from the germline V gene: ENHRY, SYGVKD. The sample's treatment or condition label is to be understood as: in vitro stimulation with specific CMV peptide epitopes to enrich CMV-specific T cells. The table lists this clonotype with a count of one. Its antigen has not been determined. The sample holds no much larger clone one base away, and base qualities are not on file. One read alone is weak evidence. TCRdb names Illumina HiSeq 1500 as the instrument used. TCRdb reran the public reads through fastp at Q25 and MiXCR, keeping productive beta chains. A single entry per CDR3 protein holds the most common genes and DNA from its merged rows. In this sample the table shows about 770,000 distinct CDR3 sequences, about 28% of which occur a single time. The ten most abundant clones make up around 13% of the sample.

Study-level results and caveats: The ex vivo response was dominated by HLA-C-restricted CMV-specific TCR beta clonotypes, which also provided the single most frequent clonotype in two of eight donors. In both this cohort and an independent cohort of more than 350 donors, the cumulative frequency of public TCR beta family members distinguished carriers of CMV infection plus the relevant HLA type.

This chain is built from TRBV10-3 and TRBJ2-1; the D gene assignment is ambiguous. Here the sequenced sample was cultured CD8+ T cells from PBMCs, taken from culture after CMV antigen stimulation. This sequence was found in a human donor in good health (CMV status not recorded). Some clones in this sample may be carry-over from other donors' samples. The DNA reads TGTGCCATCAAAATGACACAGAACAATGAGCAGTTCTTC. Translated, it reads CAIKMTQNNEQFF.